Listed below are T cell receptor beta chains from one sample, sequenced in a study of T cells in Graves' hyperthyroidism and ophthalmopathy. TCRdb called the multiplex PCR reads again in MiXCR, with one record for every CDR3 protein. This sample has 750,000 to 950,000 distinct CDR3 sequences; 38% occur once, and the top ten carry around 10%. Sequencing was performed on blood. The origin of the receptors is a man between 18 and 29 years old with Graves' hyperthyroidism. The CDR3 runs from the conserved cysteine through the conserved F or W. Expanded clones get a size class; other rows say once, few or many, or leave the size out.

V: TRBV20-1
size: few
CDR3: CSARDQIGGSGANVLTF

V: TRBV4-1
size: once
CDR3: CASSQWRGEAQYF

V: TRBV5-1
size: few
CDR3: CASSLGDLPSGANVLTF

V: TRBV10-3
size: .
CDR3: CAISGTGSDNSPLHF

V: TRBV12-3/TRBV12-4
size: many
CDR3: CASRWTGETEAFF

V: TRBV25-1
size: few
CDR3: CASSQIGRGSGANVLTF

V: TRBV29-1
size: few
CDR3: CSGGARAGAEAFF

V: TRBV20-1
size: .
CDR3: CSARGDPKTEAFF

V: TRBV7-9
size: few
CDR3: CASSPITTENNEKLFF

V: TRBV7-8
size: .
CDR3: CASSLRAGFTEAFF

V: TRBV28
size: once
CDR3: CASSPKQGYLSGQYF

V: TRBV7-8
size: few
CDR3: CASSLGLAWTQYF

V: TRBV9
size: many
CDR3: CASSAFTGILDYGYTF

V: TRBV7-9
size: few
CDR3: CASSSVDRGREETQYF

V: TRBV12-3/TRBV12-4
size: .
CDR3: CASSRSGTLSQPQHF

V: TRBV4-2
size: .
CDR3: CASGGVADTGELFF

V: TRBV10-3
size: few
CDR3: CAISESGLGTGELFF

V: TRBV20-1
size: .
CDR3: CSASGGTGASYEKLFF

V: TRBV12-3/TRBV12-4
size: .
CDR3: CASSTPGQSRETQYF

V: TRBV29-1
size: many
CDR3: CSVEDSTTSYEQYF

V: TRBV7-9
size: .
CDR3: CASSLSTLLGDTGELFF

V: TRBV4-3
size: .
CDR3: CASSQDFGELFF

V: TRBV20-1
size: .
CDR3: CSATGTKVAYEQYF

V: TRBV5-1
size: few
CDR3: CASSQELAGSGEQYF

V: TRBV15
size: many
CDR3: CATSRGELQYTEAFF